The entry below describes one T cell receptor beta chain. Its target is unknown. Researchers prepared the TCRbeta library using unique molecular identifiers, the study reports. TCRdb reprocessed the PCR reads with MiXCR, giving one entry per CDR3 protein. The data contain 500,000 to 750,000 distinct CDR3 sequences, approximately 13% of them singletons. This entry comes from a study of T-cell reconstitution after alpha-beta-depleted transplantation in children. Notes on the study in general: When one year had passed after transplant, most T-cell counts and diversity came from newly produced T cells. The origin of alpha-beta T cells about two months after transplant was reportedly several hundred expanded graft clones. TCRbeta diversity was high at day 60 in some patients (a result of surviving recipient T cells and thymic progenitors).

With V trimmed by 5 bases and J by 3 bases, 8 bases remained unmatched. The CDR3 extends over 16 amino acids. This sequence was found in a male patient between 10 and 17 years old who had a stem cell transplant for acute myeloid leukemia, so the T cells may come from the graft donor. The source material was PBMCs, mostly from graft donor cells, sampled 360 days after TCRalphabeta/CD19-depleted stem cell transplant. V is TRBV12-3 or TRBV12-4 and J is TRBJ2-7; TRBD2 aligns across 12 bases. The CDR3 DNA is TGTGCCAGCAGTACCACGACTAGCGGGAGAGTCTACGAGCAGTACTTC. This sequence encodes CASSTTTSGRVYEQYF.